Shown below are 26 T cell receptor beta chains from a single sample sequenced in a study of cytomegalovirus exposure and HLA in healthy donors. The study ran its PCR with 60 Vbeta and 13 Jbeta primers. Assay used: immunoSEQ multiplex PCR; TCRdb lists only in-frame clones, some missing. This sample yields roughly 180,000 clones, of which about 80% are seen a single time; around 3.5% belongs to the top ten. Specimen: PBMCs. All receptors derive from a woman in her sixties in good health and CMV-seropositive.

The V gene is TRBV28, the J gene TRBJ1-2; D call uncertain. V lost 3 bases to trimming and J lost 7 bases, with 15 bases between them. This CDR3 is 14 amino acids long. Germline values: CDR1 MDHEN, CDR2 SYDVKM. In DNA, the CDR3 is TGTGCCAGCAGTTTGGGTATATCCAGAGGTGGCTACACCTTC. Residues: CASSLGISRGGYTF.

This clone has just one count. The V gene is TRBV27, the J gene TRBJ2-3; a possible D gene is TRBD2 (7 bases). The germline V and J ends were trimmed by 1 base and 6 bases, with 17 bases remaining between them. This CDR3 contains 16 residues. Germline V gene data show CDR1 as MNHEY and CDR2 as SMNVEV (reference sequence). CDR3 sequence: CASSLWGGGSIDTQYF. The CDR3 nucleotides read TGTGCCAGCAGTTTATGGGGAGGGGGAAGCATTGATACGCAGTATTTT.

The chain combines TRBV10-2 with TRBJ2-7; 9 positions agree with TRBD1. The CDR3 contains 13 residues. J was trimmed by 3 bases and V by 6 bases; bases with no gene match: 3. Germline loops: CDR1 WSHSY, CDR2 SAAADI. In DNA form, the CDR3 reads TGCGCCAGCAGCTCGGGACAGGGCTACGAGCAGTACTTC. Translation gives CASSSGQGYEQYF.

The V and J genes are TRBV28 and TRBJ2-1; 8 nucleotides agree with TRBD1. V shed 2 bases and J 8 bases; nucleotides not matched to a gene: 8. This CDR3 is built from 15 residues. Germline V gene lookup returns CDR1 MDHEN and CDR2 SYDVKM. CDR3 in DNA: TGTGCCAGCAGTTTACCGACAGGGGTCAGCGATGAGCAGTTCTTC. Amino acids: CASSLPTGVSDEQFF. Full variable domain (rest looked up from reference TRBV28 and TRBJ2-1): DVKVTQSSRYLVKRTGEKVFLECVQDMDHENMFWYRQDPGLGLRLIYFSYDVKMKEKGDIPEGYSVSREKKERFSLILESASTNQTSMYLCASSLPTGVSDEQFFGPGTRLTVL.

In DNA, the CDR3 is TGTGCCAGGCCGCGGGCGGGTCGATCGGGGCAGTACTTC. Protein: CARPRAGRSGQYF. The chain is built from TRBV11-3 and TRBJ2-7; D may be TRBD2 (5 bases). CDR3 size: 13 residues. Germline assignment: CDR1 SGHNT and CDR2 YENEEA. V was cut by 9 bases and J by 9 bases, with 21 bases left in between.

The chain combines TRBV30 with TRBJ2-1, with 7 bases that match TRBD2. V shed 1 base and J 1 base; nucleotides not matched to a gene: 16. CDR3 length: 19 residues. Germline assignment: CDR1 GTSNPN and CDR2 SVGIG (reference sequence). CDR3: CAWSGAPGTTGGSYNEQFF. DNA for the CDR3: TGTGCCTGGAGTGGCGCCCCCGGGACTACCGGAGGATCCTACAATGAGCAGTTCTTC.

The chain links TRBV30 to TRBJ2-7; D gene ambiguous. The CDR3 runs to 15 residues. Looked up from germline, CDR1 is GTSNPN and CDR2 is SVGIG (reference sequence). V shed 0 bases and J shed 5 bases, with 17 bases lying between them. CDR3 sequence: CAWSVGDSPFHEQYF. Written as DNA, the CDR3 is TGTGCCTGGAGTGTAGGAGACTCGCCGTTCCACGAGCAGTACTTC.

The chain uses TRBV5-1 and TRBJ2-3; TRBD2 matches 10 bases. The ends lost 0 bases at V and 5 bases at J; junction bases unmatched: 3. This CDR3 is built from 15 residues. Germline V gives CDR1 SGHRS, CDR2 YFSETQ. The CDR3 reads CASSLERGGRDTQYF. The CDR3 bases are TGCGCCAGCAGCTTGGAGCGGGGGGGCAGAGATACGCAGTATTTT.

The gene calls are TRBV6-1 and TRBJ2-7; D may be TRBD2 (6 bases). V lost 10 bases and J lost 0, with 19 bases in between. Germline CDR1 reads MNHNS; CDR2 reads SASEGT. The CDR3 has 15 amino acids. In nucleotides, the CDR3 is TGTGCCACCACCACCGGAGGGGCCTTCTCCTACGAGCAGTACTTC. Residues: CATTTGGAFSYEQYF.

The J gene is TRBJ1-3, the V gene TRBV30, with D unresolved. Trimming pared 0 bases from V and 0 bases from J, leaving 12 bases between. Looked up from germline, CDR1 is GTSNPN and CDR2 is SVGIG (reference sequence). The length of the CDR3 is 16 residues. The CDR3: CAWSVRQASSGNTIYF. CDR3 bases: TGTGCCTGGAGTGTACGCCAGGCAAGCTCTGGAAACACCATATATTTT.

The rearrangement links TRBV27 to TRBJ2-2; 7 bases fit TRBD1. This CDR3 comprises 14 residues. Germline V CDR1 and CDR2: MNHEY, SMNVEV (reference sequence). V lost 3 bases to trimming and J lost 4 bases; unmatched junction nucleotides: 2. CDR3 DNA: TGTGCCAGCAGTTTCGACAGGGTCACCGGGGAGCTGTTTTTT. This sequence encodes CASSFDRVTGELFF.

The chain combines TRBV7-8 with TRBJ1-2; D possibly corresponds to TRBD1 (6 bases). V lost 1 base to trimming and J lost 7 bases, with 10 bases between them. CDR1 and CDR2 from the germline V gene are SGHVS and FQNEAQ. CDR3 length: 13 amino acids. The CDR3 DNA reads TGTGCCAGCAGCTTAGAGGGGGGGTTTGGCTACACCTTC. Encoded protein: CASSLEGGFGYTF.

This clone has a handful of counts. J is TRBJ1-2 and V is TRBV5-4; 8 bases map to TRBD1. Losses at the gene ends were 0 bases for V and 8 bases for J; bases not matched to a gene: 9. CDR1 is SGHNT and CDR2 is YYREEE in the germline V gene (reference sequence). The CDR3 covers 15 residues. CDR3 loop: CASSLGGQGASGYTF. The CDR3 DNA reads as TGTGCCAGCAGCTTGGGTGGGCAGGGGGCTAGCGGCTACACCTTC.

The J gene is TRBJ1-5, the V gene TRBV30, with 8 bases identical to TRBD1. Unmatched junction bases numbered 2, after V lost 0 bases and J lost 10 bases. The CDR3 contains 12 residues. Germline V gene sequence: CDR1 GTSNPN, CDR2 SVGIG (reference sequence). DNA of the CDR3: TGTGCCTGGAGTGTACAGGGGGGCCCCCAGCATTTT. This gives the protein CAWSVQGGPQHF.

This clone was seen only once. This sequence joins TRBV28 and TRBJ2-5, with D possibly matching TRBD2 (6 bases). Germline CDR1 and CDR2: MDHEN and SYDVKM. Between the trimmed V and J ends, which lost 5 bases and 4 bases, there was a span of 14 bases. The length of the CDR3 is 14 residues. This chain's CDR3 is CASSKRGGGETQYF. Written as DNA, the CDR3 is TGTGCCAGCAGTAAACGTGGGGGAGGAGAGACCCAGTACTTC.

This clone came up a few times. This chain connects TRBV7-2 to TRBJ2-3; 12 nucleotides line up with TRBD1. Trimming removed 5 bases from V and 6 bases from J; junction bases left unmatched: 6. The CDR3 spans 15 residues. In germline, CDR1 is SGHTA, CDR2 FQGNSA. This CDR3 is CASSLGGTGGDTQYF. DNA of the CDR3: TGTGCCAGCAGCCTAGGCGGGACAGGGGGCGATACGCAGTATTTT.

This clone appeared once. This chain joins TRBV19 and TRBJ2-7; D possibly corresponds to TRBD1 (5 bases). The CDR3 loop spans 13 amino acids. CDR1 and CDR2 from the germline V gene are LNHDA and SQIVND (reference sequence). V lost 8 bases, J lost 0 bases, and 11 bases lay in between. The CDR3 DNA follows: TGTGCCAGTTCGGACACGATCTCCTACGAGCAGTACTTC. Translating gives CASSDTISYEQYF.

This clone has a handful of counts. The chain has TRBV5-1 and TRBJ2-5; no clear D gene. There are 12 residues in the CDR3. Germline assignment: CDR1 SGHRS and CDR2 YFSETQ. Trimming shortened V by 1 base and J by 3 bases, and 4 bases separated the two germline ends. The CDR3 DNA is TGCGCCAGCAGCTTGAACAAAGAGACCCAGTACTTC. This translates into CASSLNKETQYF.

The chain combines TRBV7-9 with TRBJ2-1; 10 bases map to TRBD1. Trimming at V came to 5 bases and at J to 4 bases, leaving 5 bases not matched to a gene. The CDR3 runs 15 residues. The germline gives CDR1 SEHNR, CDR2 FQNEAQ (reference sequence). In nucleotides, the CDR3 is TGTGCCAGCAGCCTCCGGGACAGGGGATACAATGAGCAGTTCTTC. Encoded protein: CASSLRDRGYNEQFF. Filled out from reference TRBV7-9 and TRBJ2-1, the complete variable domain reads DTGVSQNPRHKITKRGQNVTFRCDPISEHNRLYWYRQTLGQGPEFLTYFQNEAQLEKSRLLSDRFSAERPKGSFSTLEIQRTEQGDSAMYLCASSLRDRGYNEQFFGPGTRLTVL.

V usage is TRBV20-1 and J usage is TRBJ1-1; D gene ambiguous. Germline CDR1 DFQATT, CDR2 SNEGSKA (reference sequence). The CDR3 runs 11 residues. Trimming shortened V by 7 bases and J by 0 bases, and 6 bases separated the two germline ends. The DNA of the CDR3 is TGCAGTGTTTTTATGAACACTGAAGCTTTCTTT. Protein: CSVFMNTEAFF.

This chain joins TRBV28 and TRBJ2-1, with 8 positions matching TRBD2. CDR1 is MDHEN, CDR2 SYDVKM, per germline. The CDR3 sequence is 16 residues long. Losses at the gene ends were 6 bases for V and 1 base for J; bases not matched to a gene: 8. For the CDR3, the DNA is TGTGCCAGCAGACCAACTAGCGGAGGGTCCTACAATGAGCAGTTCTTC. It specifies CASRPTSGGSYNEQFF. The complete variable domain, with remaining parts taken from reference TRBV28 and TRBJ2-1, reads DVKVTQSSRYLVKRTGEKVFLECVQDMDHENMFWYRQDPGLGLRLIYFSYDVKMKEKGDIPEGYSVSREKKERFSLILESASTNQTSMYLCASRPTSGGSYNEQFFGPGTRLTVL.

The chain recombines TRBV14 with TRBJ1-4; D possibly corresponds to TRBD1 (5 bases). From germline, CDR1 is SGHDN and CDR2 FVKESK. Deletions cut 1 base from V and 5 bases from J, with 11 bases between. CDR3 size: 15 residues. The CDR3 DNA reads TGTGCCAGCAGCCAAGGAAACAGGAAGAATGAAAAACTGTTTTTT. Translation: CASSQGNRKNEKLFF.

The rearrangement uses TRBV2 and TRBJ1-2; D is ambiguous. The CDR3 is made up of 13 amino acids. Trimming shortened V by 6 bases and J by 4 bases, and 12 bases separated the two germline ends. The germline gives CDR1 SNHLY, CDR2 FYNNEI. The CDR3 loop is CASREAGIYGYTF. CDR3 DNA: TGTGCCAGCAGGGAGGCGGGGATCTATGGCTACACCTTC.

The V call is TRBV5-5, the J call TRBJ1-6, with TRBD1 as a possible D gene (6 bases). The germline CDR1 and CDR2 sequences are SGHKS and YYEKEE (reference sequence). V lost 0 bases to trimming and J lost 0 bases, with 10 bases between them. CDR3 size: 17 residues. The CDR3 reads CASSLATGSSYNSPLHF. The CDR3 bases are TGTGCCAGCAGCTTGGCCACAGGGAGCTCCTATAATTCACCCCTCCACTTT.

The chain's CDR3 is CASNRLSTYEQYF. The CDR3 region has the DNA TGTGCCAGCAACCGACTCTCCACCTACGAGCAGTACTTC. V gene TRBV11-2 combines with J gene TRBJ2-7; D not certain. The CDR3 extends over 13 amino acids. From germline, CDR1 is SGHAT and CDR2 FQNNGV. The germline V and J ends were trimmed by 7 bases and 2 bases, with 12 bases remaining between them.

This chain joins TRBV9 and TRBJ2-3; TRBD2 matches at 10 bases. Germline V gene data show CDR1 as SGDLS and CDR2 as YYNGEE. CDR3 length: 16 residues. The junction had 9 bases not matched to a gene; V was cut back by 2 bases and J by 6 bases. The CDR3 loop reads CASSVPAGGQSDTQYF. CDR3 nucleotides: TGTGCCAGCAGCGTCCCAGCGGGGGGGCAAAGCGATACGCAGTATTTT. Looking up the rest from reference TRBV9 and TRBJ2-3 gives the full variable domain: DSGVTQTPKHLITATGQRVTLRCSPRSGDLSVYWYQQSLDQGLQFLIQYYNGEERAKGNILERFSAQQFPDLHSELNLSSLELGDSALYFCASSVPAGGQSDTQYFGPGTRLTVL.